This T cell receptor (beta chain) was sequenced during a study of blood T cell repertoires in COVID-19. V was cut by 4 bases and J by 0 bases, with 14 bases left in between. The CDR3 contains 16 residues. Germline V CDR1 and CDR2: SGDLS, YYNGEE. Only in-frame clones appear in the TCRdb table, and some are missing; sequencing was by immunoSEQ multiplex PCR. This table holds about 160,000 clones, about 90% found once. The sequenced sample consisted of peripheral blood. The sequence derives from a man in his thirties or forties with COVID-19, enrolled during active disease. The gene calls are TRBV9 and TRBJ2-1; D may be TRBD1 (6 bases). The CDR3 here is CASSPTGTPSYNEQFF. The CDR3 DNA reads as TGTGCCAGCAGCCCTACCGGGACACCCTCCTACAATGAGCAGTTCTTC. Using reference TRBV9 and TRBJ2-1 for the parts outside the CDR3, the full variable domain is DSGVTQTPKHLITATGQRVTLRCSPRSGDLSVYWYQQSLDQGLQFLIQYYNGEERAKGNILERFSAQQFPDLHSELNLSSLELGDSALYFCASSPTGTPSYNEQFFGPGTRLTVL.